This TCR beta chain was captured in a study of regulatory T cells in long-lasting Graves disease. CDR3 regions were amplified by Arm-PCR using iRepertoire HTBI primers to build TCR beta libraries. TCRdb analysed the multiplex PCR reads with MiXCR anew, one entry per CDR3 protein. The sample has 400,000 to 650,000 distinct CDR3 sequences, about 15% seen once; the top ten hold roughly 25%. The CDR3 runs 14 residues. V gave up 6 bases and J gave up 5 bases, with 13 bases separating them. This sample's time point: newly diagnosed GD, antithyroid drugs for less than 3 months. Researchers made the TCR library from RNA that was extracted from PBMCs. This clonotype was seen ten or more times. This sample was also put to use in a study of T cells in Graves' hyperthyroidism and ophthalmopathy.

The starting material was peripheral blood mononuclear cells (PBMCs), obtained at new diagnosis, from a patient treated with antithyroid drugs. The chain employs TRBV12-3 or TRBV12-4 and TRBJ1-4; a possible D gene is TRBD1 (6 bases). The receptor's source is a middle-aged woman with Graves disease. The CDR3 bases are TGTGCCAGCAGAAAAAACAGGGCCAATGAAAAACTGTTTTTT. Translating it yields CASRKNRANEKLFF.